The 27 T cell receptor beta chains in this list originate from one sample, sequenced in a study of T-cell reconstitution after alpha-beta-depleted transplantation in children. Molecular barcoding with unique molecular identifiers was used for the TCRbeta library. Each CDR3 protein gets one entry after TCRdb re-called the PCR reads with MiXCR. The top ten clones hold roughly 6% of a sample with 400,000 to 500,000 distinct CDR3 sequences, about a tenth of them seen once. This specimen was PBMCs from the stem cell graft donor, taken from the stem cell graft. These TCRs come from a human donor who donated a stem cell graft to a child with acute myeloid leukemia.

CDR3 coding DNA: TGCGCCAGCAGCTTGAGGGGACAGGGTGCCAAAAACATTCAGTACTTC. Its translation is CASSLRGQGAKNIQYF. This sequence joins TRBV5-1 and TRBJ2-4; 9 nucleotides align to TRBD1. This CDR3 region has 16 residues. The J segment lost 1 base and the V segment lost 1 base, leaving 3 bases of the junction unmatched. Germline V gene sequence: CDR1 SGHRS, CDR2 YFSETQ.

This clonotype was counted ten times or more. This chain joins TRBV6-5 and TRBJ1-2, with D hard to call. The V gene lost 4 bases and the J gene lost 1 base, with 13 bases spanning the gap. This CDR3 region has 15 residues. CDR1 and CDR2 (germline): MNHEY, SVGAGI. This CDR3 is CASSFLSGGNYGYTF. CDR3 sequence (DNA): TGTGCCAGCAGTTTCCTCTCGGGCGGTAACTATGGCTACACCTTC.

There are a few counts of this clonotype. This chain links TRBV15 with TRBJ1-2, with D possibly being TRBD1 (5 bases). In germline, CDR1 is LNHNV, CDR2 YYDKDF (reference sequence). V lost 1 base to trimming and J lost 5 bases, with 14 bases between them. CDR3 length: 15 residues. The CDR3 coding sequence is TGTGCCACCAGCAGAGGGTATGGGACGGAGTATGGCTACACCTTC. It yields the protein CATSRGYGTEYGYTF. The variable domain in full, with the rest retrieved from reference TRBV15 and TRBJ1-2, is DAMVIQNPRYQVTQFGKPVTLSCSQTLNHNVMYWYQQKSSQAPKLLFHYYDKDFNNEADTPDNFQSRRPNTSFCFLDIRSPGLGDTAMYLCATSRGYGTEYGYTFGSGTRLTVV.

The chain recombines TRBV19 with TRBJ2-1, with D unclear. This CDR3 has 16 amino acids. Per germline, CDR1 LNHDA and CDR2 SQIVND (reference sequence). Trimming shortened V by 5 bases and J by 4 bases, and 18 bases separated the two germline ends. The CDR3 DNA is TGTGCCAGTAGTTGTTGTGACATTGGACGATACAATGAGCAGTTCTTC. Protein sequence: CASSCCDIGRYNEQFF.

The genes are TRBV12-3 or TRBV12-4 and TRBJ2-1; 8 positions match TRBD2. Trimming cost V 5 bases and J 10 bases; bases outside gene matches: 7. The CDR3 runs 13 residues. The CDR3 reads CASSPAGAEEQFF. The CDR3 DNA sequence: TGTGCCAGCAGTCCAGCGGGAGCCGAGGAGCAGTTCTTC.

This clonotype was seen a handful of times. The V and J genes are TRBV15 and TRBJ2-7; no clear D gene. The CDR3 consists of 14 residues. CDR1 and CDR2 (germline): LNHNV, YYDKDF (reference sequence). V lost 0 bases, J lost 4 bases, and 10 bases lay in between. CDR3 DNA: TGTGCCACCAGCAGAGATCTTGGGCTGTACGAGCAGTACTTC. It is translated as CATSRDLGLYEQYF. The entire variable domain, with the rest obtained from reference TRBV15 and TRBJ2-7, is as follows: DAMVIQNPRYQVTQFGKPVTLSCSQTLNHNVMYWYQQKSSQAPKLLFHYYDKDFNNEADTPDNFQSRRPNTSFCFLDIRSPGLGDTAMYLCATSRDLGLYEQYFGPGTRLTVT.

The sample holds many counts of this clonotype. The V call is TRBV5-1, the J call TRBJ2-2, with a tentative D call TRBD2 (7 bases). Germline V gene data show CDR1 as SGHRS and CDR2 as YFSETQ. There are 15 residues in the CDR3. V was shortened by 4 bases and J by 2 bases, with 12 bases between the two germline ends. The CDR3 here is CASSPTGGNTGELFF. The CDR3, as DNA: TGCGCCAGCAGCCCGACGGGGGGCAACACCGGGGAGCTGTTTTTT.

The rearrangement joins TRBV28 to TRBJ2-7, with a tentative D call TRBD1 (6 bases). Germline CDR1 is MDHEN and CDR2 is SYDVKM. The ends were cut back, 4 bases at V and 2 bases at J, with 12 bases in the middle. The CDR3 runs 14 residues. CDR3 loop: CASSSGTWTYEQYF. The CDR3 coding sequence is TGTGCCAGCAGTTCCGGGACATGGACCTACGAGCAGTACTTC.

This chain connects TRBV18 to TRBJ2-3; 13 bases map to TRBD2. Germline assignment: CDR1 KGHSH and CDR2 LQKENI. The CDR3 has 18 amino acids. V shed 3 bases, J shed 2 bases, and the junction held 8 bases outside the gene matches. The DNA for the CDR3 is TGTGCCAGCTCACCGAAGGGGACTAGCGGGGATCCCACAGATACGCAGTATTTT. As protein: CASSPKGTSGDPTDTQYF.

This clonotype was picked up a small number of times. This chain joins TRBV12-3 or TRBV12-4 and TRBJ2-5; the match to TRBD2 covers 9 bases. The CDR3 covers 15 residues. V dropped 4 bases and J dropped 2; count of bases not matched to a gene: 5. CDR3 protein: CASSWGAGGQETQYF. DNA for the CDR3: TGTGCCAGCAGTTGGGGGGCGGGAGGGCAAGAGACCCAGTACTTC.

The chain couples TRBV27 to TRBJ2-1; D gene unclear. This CDR3 comprises 15 residues. Germline V gene data show CDR1 as MNHEY and CDR2 as SMNVEV (reference sequence). The germline V and J ends were trimmed by 2 bases and 0 bases, with 8 bases remaining between them. CDR3 sequence: CASSLIGPSYNEQFF. In DNA, the CDR3 is TGTGCCAGCAGTTTAATAGGACCCTCCTACAATGAGCAGTTCTTC.

This clonotype has ten or more counts. The chain employs TRBV5-1 and TRBJ1-2; perhaps TRBD1 as D (5 bases). This CDR3 has 14 residues. V dropped 0 bases and J dropped 8 bases, with 14 bases sitting between them. Germline CDR1 and CDR2: SGHRS and YFSETQ. The CDR3, as DNA: TGCGCCAGCAGCTTGGCCGGGGCCCTCCGGGGCTACACCTTC. Amino acids: CASSLAGALRGYTF. The full variable domain, its missing parts supplied by reference TRBV5-1 and TRBJ1-2, is KAGVTQTPRYLIKTRGQQVTLSCSPISGHRSVSWYQQTPGQGLQFLFEYFSETQRNKGNFPGRFSGRQFSNSRSEMNVSTLELGDSALYLCASSLAGALRGYTFGSGTRLTVV.

In this sample, this clonotype turned up a few times. The chain is built from TRBV20-1 and TRBJ2-3, with TRBD2 as a possible D gene (5 bases). The ends were cut back, 5 bases at V and 5 bases at J, with 14 bases in the middle. CDR1 is DFQATT and CDR2 is SNEGSKA in the germline V gene (reference sequence). The CDR3 extends over 13 amino acids. Here the CDR3 DNA reads TGCAGTGCTTATTACGGACGGGAAGATACGCAGTATTTT. Translating it yields CSAYYGREDTQYF.

The table lists this clonotype with a few counts. The chain carries TRBV14 and TRBJ1-4; the D gene is possibly TRBD1 (6 bases). Per the germline V gene, CDR1 is SGHDN and CDR2 is FVKESK. The V end lost 3 bases, the J end lost 7 bases, and 9 bases lay between the germline ends. The CDR3 consists of 13 residues. Here the CDR3 reads CASSHRDIEKLFF. The CDR3, as DNA: TGTGCCAGCAGCCACCGGGACATTGAAAAACTGTTTTTT.

This clonotype has a count of ten or more. This chain uses TRBV19 with TRBJ2-1, with 9 nucleotides matching TRBD2. Germline CDR1 reads LNHDA; CDR2 reads SQIVND (reference sequence). V gave up 5 bases and J gave up 4 bases; unmatched junction bases: 6. The CDR3 length is 15 residues. The CDR3 sequence is CASSDSGSGYNEQFF. The CDR3 nucleotides are TGTGCCAGTAGTGATAGCGGGAGCGGTTACAATGAGCAGTTCTTC.

The rearrangement uses TRBV7-2 and TRBJ2-7; tentatively, D is TRBD2 (6 bases). The CDR3 totals 13 residues. V was cut by 5 bases and J by 6 bases, with 14 bases left in between. Per the germline V gene, CDR1 is SGHTA and CDR2 is FQGNSA. This chain's CDR3 is CASSSRMEGEQYF. As DNA, the CDR3 is TGTGCCAGCAGCAGTAGGATGGAGGGCGAGCAGTACTTC.

This clonotype was detected many times. This chain connects TRBV10-3 to TRBJ2-1; 7 bases fit TRBD2. The CDR3 spans 12 residues. Germline V gives CDR1 ENHRY, CDR2 SYGVKD. V was clipped by 10 bases and J by 6 bases; unmatched bases: 6. DNA for the CDR3: TGTGCCACCCGCGGGGGAGGCAATGAGCAGTTCTTC. This translates into CATRGGGNEQFF.

This clonotype was observed a few times. The chain combines TRBV10-3 with TRBJ1-5; perhaps TRBD1 as D (6 bases). V was trimmed by 4 bases and J by 4 bases, leaving 8 bases between them. Germline V gives CDR1 ENHRY, CDR2 SYGVKD. This CDR3 has 13 amino acids. The CDR3 sequence: CAISGGQNQPQHF. The CDR3 DNA reads TGTGCCATCAGTGGAGGACAGAATCAGCCCCAGCATTTT.

This clonotype came up many times. V is TRBV7-3 and J is TRBJ2-1, with TRBD1 matching over 11 bases. The CDR3 is 16 amino acids. CDR1 and CDR2 (germline): SGHTA, FQGTGA. J lost 7 bases, V lost 0 bases, and 5 bases had no gene match. The CDR3 region has the DNA TGTGCCAGCAGCTTAACGGCGGACAGGGGGCTTAATGAGCAGTTCTTC. This gives the protein CASSLTADRGLNEQFF. The whole variable domain, filled in from reference TRBV7-3 and TRBJ2-1, reads GAGVSQTPSNKVTEKGKYVELRCDPISGHTALYWYRQSLGQGPEFLIYFQGTGAADDSGLPNDRFFAVRPEGSVSTLKIQRTERGDSAVYLCASSLTADRGLNEQFFGPGTRLTVL.

The chain couples TRBV6-1 to TRBJ1-5; D remains unclear. V lost 5 bases to trimming and J lost 1 base, with 12 bases between them. The CDR3 runs 15 residues. Per the germline V gene, CDR1 is MNHNS and CDR2 is SASEGT. The CDR3 DNA is TGTGCCAGCAGTACAGAGGGCGGGAGCAATCAGCCCCAGCATTTT. This translates into CASSTEGGSNQPQHF.

V is TRBV5-1 and J is TRBJ2-5; D unclear. Trimming cost V 3 bases and J 4 bases, with 7 bases left between them. The germline V gene encodes CDR1 SGHRS and CDR2 YFSETQ. This CDR3 has 12 amino acids. In nucleotides, the CDR3 is TGCGCCAGCAGCTACGGACCAGAGACCCAGTACTTC. Amino acids: CASSYGPETQYF.

The chain joins TRBV7-2 to TRBJ1-4; D is unresolved. Trimming took off 5 bases at V and 10 bases at J, with 14 bases between the two ends. This CDR3 is built from 13 residues. The germline V gene has CDR1 SGHTA and CDR2 FQGNSA. CDR3 residues: CASSDRNEGKLFF. The CDR3 DNA is TGTGCCAGCAGCGACCGCAACGAGGGAAAACTGTTTTTT.

The sample holds many counts of this clonotype. The V and J genes are TRBV21-1 and TRBJ2-4; TRBD1 reflects the table's D call only, with no check against the DNA. TRBV21-1 corresponds to a pseudogene. This CDR3 is built from 11 residues. CDR3 loop: CASSTPTVEYF. The CDR3 nucleotides are TGTGCCAGCAGCACCCCGACAGTAGAGTACTTC.

This clonotype was counted at least ten times. The genes are TRBV5-1 and TRBJ2-1; D not resolved. The CDR3 is 13 residues long. Trimming stripped 2 bases from V and 4 bases from J, with 7 bases between. The germline V gene has CDR1 SGHRS and CDR2 YFSETQ. The CDR3 nucleotides read TGCGCCAGCAGCTTCACAGATTACAATGAGCAGTTCTTC. Its protein is CASSFTDYNEQFF.

The table lists this clonotype with a few counts. This sequence joins TRBV6-1 and TRBJ2-7, with 13 bases matching TRBD2. Germline trimming cut 9 bases from V and 5 bases from J; bases unmatched to any gene: 7. CDR1 MNHNS and CDR2 SASEGT come from the germline V gene. This CDR3 is built from 14 residues. The CDR3 DNA reads TGTGCCAGTTCCCGGACTAGCGGGAGAGACGAGCAGTACTTC. This translates into CASSRTSGRDEQYF.

This clonotype was picked up a small number of times. The V gene is TRBV3-1, the J gene TRBJ2-2; D gene ambiguous. With 6 bases removed from V and 0 bases from J, the gap between germline ends came to 11 bases. Germline V lookup: CDR1 LGHDT, CDR2 YNNKEL (reference sequence). The CDR3 has 15 amino acids. This CDR3 reads CASRSGFANTGELFF. The CDR3 DNA reads as TGTGCCAGCAGGTCCGGGTTCGCGAACACCGGGGAGCTGTTTTTT.

Ten or more counts support this clonotype. The rearrangement joins TRBV4-3 to TRBJ2-1; 12 bases line up with TRBD2. After removal of 3 bases from V and 6 bases from J, the junction contained 3 bases not matched to a gene. The CDR3 runs 15 residues. Germline V gene sequence: CDR1 LGHNA, CDR2 YSLEER. CDR3 nucleotide sequence: TGCGCCAGCAGCCATGCGGGACTAGCGGGCAATGAGCAGTTCTTC. It specifies CASSHAGLAGNEQFF.